Each of the 24 T cell receptor beta chains below was sequenced from the same sample in a study of blood T cell repertoires in COVID-19. Only in-frame clones appear in the TCRdb table, and some are missing; sequencing was by immunoSEQ multiplex PCR. The sample consists of about 100,000 clones, around 87% of them appearing once. Sequencing input: peripheral blood. These receptors originate from a human donor in a cohort sampled during active COVID-19.

J is TRBJ1-3 and V is TRBV27; no definite D call. The CDR3 is 16 residues long. Germline loops: CDR1 MNHEY, CDR2 SMNVEV (reference sequence). V lost 5 bases and J 0 bases, leaving 14 bases between the germline ends. The DNA of the CDR3 is TGTGCCAGCAGTCCTACCACCCCCGTCTCTGGAAACACCATATATTTT. Residues: CASSPTTPVSGNTIYF.

The V gene is TRBV7-2, the J gene TRBJ2-5; D perhaps matches TRBD2 (5 bases). The CDR3 sequence is 13 residues long. Trimming took off 0 bases at V and 9 bases at J, with 11 bases between the two ends. Germline V gives CDR1 SGHTA, CDR2 FQGNSA. The CDR3 DNA reads as TGTGCCAGCAGCTTAGCGTTGTCGGAGGCCCAGTACTTC. Encoded protein: CASSLALSEAQYF.

V and J are TRBV19 and TRBJ1-5; maybe TRBD1 (6 bases). The CDR3 sequence is 13 residues long. Trimming left V 6 bases short and J 5 bases short, with 11 bases between. Germline V gene sequence: CDR1 LNHDA, CDR2 SQIVND (reference sequence). This chain's CDR3 is CASRAWTDQPQHF. CDR3 sequence (DNA): TGTGCCAGTAGGGCTTGGACAGATCAGCCCCAGCATTTT.

This chain joins TRBV3-1 (or the pseudogene TRBV3-2) and TRBJ2-2; 8 bases are a match to TRBD2. V trimming: 0 bases; J trimming: 0 bases; junction bases outside the gene matches: 6. Germline V gene sequence: CDR1 LGHDT, CDR2 YNNKEL (reference sequence). The CDR3 consists of 18 residues. This CDR3 is CASSQEPSGWANTGELFF. In DNA form, the CDR3 reads TGTGCCAGCAGCCAAGAACCTAGCGGGTGGGCGAACACCGGGGAGCTGTTTTTT.

The rearrangement joins TRBV5-5 to TRBJ2-3, with D possibly TRBD2 on 5 matching bases. In germline, CDR1 is SGHKS, CDR2 YYEKEE (reference sequence). The length of the CDR3 is 11 residues. The ends were cut back, 9 bases at V and 5 bases at J, with 10 bases in the middle. The CDR3 here is CAIGLGDTQYF. The CDR3 nucleotides read TGTGCCATAGGACTGGGAGATACGCAGTATTTT.

This clone was picked up one time. The gene calls are TRBV7-2 and TRBJ1-1; D is undetermined. CDR1 and CDR2 from the germline V gene are SGHTA and FQGNSA. The CDR3 has 11 residues. Trimming took 6 bases from V and 4 from J, leaving 6 bases between them. CDR3 sequence reads: CASRIATEAFF. The CDR3 nucleotides are TGTGCCAGCAGGATAGCCACTGAAGCTTTCTTT.

The chain couples TRBV9 to TRBJ1-5, with a possible D match to TRBD1 (6 bases). CDR3 length: 14 residues. Looked up from germline, CDR1 is SGDLS and CDR2 is YYNGEE. The V end was cut by 0 bases, the J end by 3 bases, with 7 bases between. The CDR3: CASSVAGANQPQHF. DNA for the CDR3: TGTGCCAGCAGCGTAGCAGGGGCCAATCAGCCCCAGCATTTT. Looking up the rest from reference TRBV9 and TRBJ1-5 gives the full variable domain: DSGVTQTPKHLITATGQRVTLRCSPRSGDLSVYWYQQSLDQGLQFLIQYYNGEERAKGNILERFSAQQFPDLHSELNLSSLELGDSALYFCASSVAGANQPQHFGDGTRLSIL.

V gene TRBV5-6 combines with J gene TRBJ2-2, with 7 bases fitting TRBD1. The germline gives CDR1 SGHDT, CDR2 YYEEEE. The CDR3 length is 17 residues. Trimming removed 4 bases from V and 4 bases from J; junction bases left unmatched: 13. CDR3 loop: CASSHGPDRIGTGELFF. CDR3 nucleotide sequence: TGTGCCAGCAGCCACGGGCCGGACAGGATAGGCACCGGGGAGCTGTTTTTT.

The chain is built from TRBV28 and TRBJ1-5; a weak D match, TRBD1 (5 bases). This CDR3 region has 14 residues. Germline CDR1 reads MDHEN; CDR2 reads SYDVKM. The V and J ends lost 8 bases and 4 bases respectively, with 15 bases between them. Here the CDR3 reads CASYYGGTNQPQHF. The CDR3 region has the DNA TGTGCCAGCTACTACGGGGGGACGAATCAGCCCCAGCATTTT.

The J gene is TRBJ2-7, the V gene TRBV2, with 13 bases identical to TRBD2. CDR3 length: 14 amino acids. J lost 7 bases, V lost 8 bases, and 8 bases had no gene match. The germline gives CDR1 SNHLY, CDR2 FYNNEI. This CDR3 reads CASATSGGPEEQYF. The CDR3 DNA reads as TGTGCCAGCGCGACTAGCGGGGGGCCCGAGGAGCAGTACTTC.

This chain connects TRBV7-9 to TRBJ2-1; 11 bases align to TRBD2. This CDR3 region has 16 residues. Germline V CDR1 and CDR2: SEHNR, FQNEAQ (reference sequence). The V gene end was trimmed by 5 bases and the J gene end by 8 bases; junction bases not matched to a gene: 11. CDR3 protein: CASSRALAGVKHEQFF. The CDR3 DNA sequence: TGTGCCAGCAGCCGCGCACTAGCGGGAGTCAAGCATGAGCAGTTCTTC.

This chain connects TRBV27 to TRBJ2-1; the D gene is possibly TRBD2 (6 bases). Looked up from germline, CDR1 is MNHEY and CDR2 is SMNVEV (reference sequence). The ends were cut back, 8 bases at V and 1 base at J, with 6 bases in the middle. The CDR3 consists of 12 residues. The DNA for the CDR3 is TGTGCCAGCGGGGGGTCCTACAATGAGCAGTTCTTC. Its translation is CASGGSYNEQFF.

V gene TRBV27 combines with J gene TRBJ1-1; no reliable D call. The CDR3 totals 13 residues. V lost 7 bases and J lost 1, with 10 bases in between. The germline V gene has CDR1 MNHEY and CDR2 SMNVEV (reference sequence). CDR3 DNA: TGTGCCAGCACCGCGAACCAGAACACTGAAGCTTTCTTT. This encodes CASTANQNTEAFF.

The V call is TRBV7-6, the J call TRBJ2-7, with 14 bases identical to TRBD2. The V segment lost 4 bases and the J segment 9 bases; nucleotides outside the gene matches: 8. The CDR3 has 15 amino acids. Germline lookup yields CDR1 SGHVS and CDR2 FNYEAQ. CDR3 region: CASSSGTSGSERQYF. In DNA, the CDR3 is TGTGCCAGCAGCTCGGGGACTAGCGGGAGTGAACGGCAGTACTTC.

The V call is TRBV19, the J call TRBJ2-3; 9 bases fit TRBD1. CDR3 length: 14 residues. The germline gives CDR1 LNHDA, CDR2 SQIVND (reference sequence). V dropped 3 bases and J dropped 5; count of bases not matched to a gene: 3. This CDR3 is CASSIGTGLDTQYF. Here the CDR3 DNA reads TGTGCCAGTAGTATTGGGACAGGGCTAGATACGCAGTATTTT.

This chain uses TRBV6-5 with TRBJ1-5, with a tentative D call TRBD1 (6 bases). The V end lost 11 bases, the J end lost 6 bases, and 17 bases lay between the germline ends. Germline values: CDR1 MNHEY, CDR2 SVGAGI. CDR3 length equals 13 residues. Written as DNA, the CDR3 is TGTGCCCATAAGGCGGGGGCCGGTCAGCCCCAGCATTTT. It codes for CAHKAGAGQPQHF.

The CDR3 protein is CASSITVGLAGGHEQFF. DNA for the CDR3: TGTGCCAGTAGTATCACCGTGGGGCTAGCGGGAGGCCATGAGCAGTTCTTC. The V and J genes are TRBV19 and TRBJ2-1; 11 nucleotides agree with TRBD2. CDR3 length equals 17 residues. The V segment lost 3 bases and the J segment 8 bases; nucleotides outside the gene matches: 12. Germline CDR1 reads LNHDA; CDR2 reads SQIVND (reference sequence).

The CDR3 spells CASSLLSGSKYEQYF. CDR3 sequence (DNA): TGTGCCAGCAGTTTATTAAGTGGCTCCAAATACGAGCAGTACTTC. The chain has TRBV27 and TRBJ2-7; D not resolved. CDR1 is MNHEY and CDR2 is SMNVEV in the germline V gene (reference sequence). V shed 1 base and J shed 4 bases, with 14 bases lying between them. This CDR3 has 15 amino acids.

As concerns this clone: Since the CDR3 does not end with the conserved phenylalanine or tryptophan, this likely comes from a read error. No DNA is shown, since the ends of the CDR3 on it are uncertain; the CDR3 is the one TCRdb lists. The rearrangement uses TRBV15 and TRBJ1-1; the table calls TRBD1, which could not be checked here. The CDR3 extends over 12 residues, inclusive of both ends. In germline, CDR1 is LNHNV, CDR2 YYDKDF (reference sequence). The CDR3 is CATSFTGTGLAL.

The genes are TRBV29-1 and TRBJ1-2, with D possibly TRBD1 on 6 matching bases. V was cut by 4 bases and J by 1 base, with 10 bases left in between. The CDR3 length is 13 residues. The germline CDR1 and CDR2 sequences are SQVTM and ANQGSEA. As DNA, the CDR3 is TGCAGCGTTGTTGCAGGGGTTAACTATGGCTACACCTTC. Translating gives CSVVAGVNYGYTF.

The chain links TRBV13 to TRBJ2-5; tentatively, D is TRBD2 (6 bases). Trimming removed 4 bases at V and 2 bases at J, with 17 bases between. The CDR3 has 16 amino acids. Germline CDR1 reads PRHDT; CDR2 reads FYEKMQ (reference sequence). The CDR3: CASSSLGTGDQETQYF. The DNA for the CDR3 is TGTGCCAGCAGCTCCCTCGGAACGGGGGATCAAGAGACCCAGTACTTC.

The chain recombines TRBV10-3 with TRBJ2-3, with 9 nucleotides matching TRBD2. The CDR3 runs 17 residues. After removal of 5 bases from V and 0 bases from J, the junction contained 9 bases not matched to a gene. From germline, CDR1 is ENHRY and CDR2 SYGVKD. The CDR3 DNA follows: TGTGCCATCAGTCCCAATGTAGCGGGAGTAAGCACAGATACGCAGTATTTT. Protein sequence: CAISPNVAGVSTDTQYF.

The chain carries TRBV27 and TRBJ1-2, with D possibly TRBD1 on 5 matching bases. The CDR3 is 13 amino acids. Deletions cut 6 bases from V and 4 bases from J, with 12 bases between. CDR1 and CDR2 (germline): MNHEY, SMNVEV (reference sequence). CDR3 protein: CASSLQGGYGYTF. The CDR3 region has the DNA TGTGCCAGCAGCCTCCAGGGAGGCTATGGCTACACCTTC.

The gene calls are TRBV10-2 and TRBJ1-2; D is possibly TRBD1 (6 bases). CDR1 and CDR2 from the germline V gene are WSHSY and SAAADI. The CDR3 loop spans 14 amino acids. V lost 6 bases and J lost 0, with 11 bases in between. The CDR3 spells CASRDGTTNYGYTF. The CDR3 bases are TGCGCCAGCAGGGACGGGACAACTAACTATGGCTACACCTTC.